The rows below give T cell receptor beta chains drawn from one sample of a study of T cell responses to AZD1222 COVID-19 vaccine. Some clones are missing from TCRdb's copy, which holds only in-frame ones; the method was immunoSEQ multiplex PCR. The data show fewer than 150,000 clones, with approximately 80% seen just once and about 4% held by the top ten. Sequencing used peripheral blood, obtained on day 0 of AZD1222 vaccination. Receptors were obtained from an adult in good health. Each CDR3 is given with its conserved first and last residue. The D gene is left open where the match is weak. Some rows have no size entry. The others give once, few or many, or a class for an expanded clone.

abundance: NA
d_gene: NA
j_gene: TRBJ1-3
v_gene: TRBV28
CDR3aa: CASSLLKAGYGNTIYF
CDR3nt: TGTGCCAGCAGTTTACTCAAGGCAGGTTATGGAAACACCATATATTTT

abundance: NA
d_gene: TRBD1
j_gene: TRBJ1-4
v_gene: TRBV3-1/TRBV3-2
CDR3aa: CASSPTTGFATNEKLFF
CDR3nt: TGTGCCAGCAGCCCAACGACAGGGTTTGCAACTAATGAAAAACTGTTTTTT

abundance: NA
d_gene: TRBD1
j_gene: TRBJ1-2
v_gene: TRBV6-1
CDR3aa: CASSEVQGASFGYTF
CDR3nt: TGTGCCAGCAGTGAAGTACAGGGGGCTTCTTTTGGCTACACCTTC

abundance: NA
d_gene: NA
j_gene: TRBJ1-5
v_gene: TRBV28
CDR3aa: CASSFGGYSNQPQHF
CDR3nt: TGTGCCAGCAGTTTTGGAGGGTATAGCAATCAGCCCCAGCATTTT

abundance: NA
d_gene: NA
j_gene: TRBJ1-1
v_gene: TRBV3-1/TRBV3-2
CDR3aa: CASSQDSGYPWAEAFF
CDR3nt: TGTGCCAGCAGCCAAGATAGCGGGTACCCCTGGGCTGAAGCTTTCTTT

abundance: NA
d_gene: NA
j_gene: TRBJ1-2
v_gene: TRBV29-1
CDR3aa: CSVLDSESRSYGYTF
CDR3nt: TGCAGCGTTCTGGACAGCGAAAGTAGGAGCTATGGCTACACCTTC

abundance: NA
d_gene: NA
j_gene: TRBJ1-3
v_gene: TRBV6-5
CDR3aa: CASSYRVMGNTIYF
CDR3nt: TGTGCCAGCAGTTACCGGGTGATGGGAAACACCATATATTTT

abundance: NA
d_gene: TRBD1
j_gene: TRBJ2-3
v_gene: TRBV9
CDR3aa: CASSVRTGTTDTQYF
CDR3nt: TGTGCCAGCAGCGTTCGGACAGGGACCACAGATACGCAGTATTTT

abundance: NA
d_gene: NA
j_gene: TRBJ1-5
v_gene: TRBV24-1
CDR3aa: CATSDGRRGTDQPQHF
CDR3nt: TGTGCCACCAGTGATGGCCGGCGGGGCACCGATCAGCCCCAGCATTTT

abundance: NA
d_gene: NA
j_gene: TRBJ1-3
v_gene: TRBV19
CDR3aa: CASTTLAGPGNTIYF
CDR3nt: TGTGCCAGTACCACCCTGGCGGGGCCTGGAAACACCATATATTTT

abundance: NA
d_gene: TRBD2
j_gene: TRBJ2-1
v_gene: TRBV28
CDR3aa: CASSLRPGTSGRYNEQFF
CDR3nt: TGTGCCAGCAGTTTACGACCCGGGACTAGCGGTCGATACAATGAGCAGTTCTTC

abundance: NA
d_gene: NA
j_gene: TRBJ1-3
v_gene: TRBV11-2
CDR3aa: CASSLSVPGANTIYF
CDR3nt: TGTGCCAGCAGCTTATCCGTTCCGGGGGCGAACACCATATATTTT

abundance: NA
d_gene: NA
j_gene: TRBJ2-2
v_gene: TRBV12-3/TRBV12-4
CDR3aa: CASSLPRGELFF
CDR3nt: TGTGCCAGCAGTCTCCCCCGCGGGGAGCTGTTTTTT

abundance: few
d_gene: NA
j_gene: TRBJ2-5
v_gene: TRBV3-1/TRBV3-2
CDR3aa: CASSQARTVWETQYF
CDR3nt: TGTGCCAGCAGCCAAGCCAGGACAGTGTGGGAGACCCAGTACTTC

abundance: NA
d_gene: NA
j_gene: TRBJ1-2
v_gene: TRBV6-5
CDR3aa: CATEAATTNYGYTF
CDR3nt: TGTGCCACCGAAGCGGCGACAACTAACTATGGCTACACCTTC

abundance: NA
d_gene: NA
j_gene: TRBJ1-3
v_gene: TRBV6-5
CDR3aa: CASSYSKPISGNTIYF
CDR3nt: TGTGCCAGCAGTTACTCGAAACCAATCTCTGGAAACACCATATATTTT

abundance: NA
d_gene: NA
j_gene: TRBJ1-5
v_gene: TRBV6-5
CDR3aa: CASSYRMGSNQPQHF
CDR3nt: TGTGCCAGCAGTTACAGAATGGGAAGCAATCAGCCCCAGCATTTT

abundance: NA
d_gene: TRBD1
j_gene: TRBJ1-1
v_gene: TRBV15
CDR3aa: CATSTRDRLNTEAFF
CDR3nt: TGTGCCACCAGCACCCGGGACAGATTGAACACTGAAGCTTTCTTT

abundance: NA
d_gene: TRBD1
j_gene: TRBJ1-1
v_gene: TRBV19
CDR3aa: CASSIPRQGSAFF
CDR3nt: TGTGCCAGTAGTATCCCTCGACAGGGTTCGGCTTTCTTT

abundance: NA
d_gene: NA
j_gene: TRBJ2-7
v_gene: TRBV29-1
CDR3aa: CSVVKQLSYEQYF
CDR3nt: TGCAGCGTTGTTAAACAGTTATCCTACGAGCAGTACTTC

abundance: NA
d_gene: TRBD1
j_gene: TRBJ1-2
v_gene: TRBV6-5
CDR3aa: CASSYSSRGGHGYTF
CDR3nt: TGTGCCAGCAGTTACTCGAGTAGAGGGGGCCATGGCTACACCTTC

abundance: NA
d_gene: TRBD1
j_gene: TRBJ1-1
v_gene: TRBV12-3/TRBV12-4
CDR3aa: CATSGGVNTEAFF
CDR3nt: TGTGCCACGTCAGGGGGGGTAAATACTGAAGCTTTCTTT

abundance: few
d_gene: NA
j_gene: TRBJ2-7
v_gene: TRBV2
CDR3aa: CASSEFSPRGSYEQYF
CDR3nt: TGTGCCAGCAGTGAATTTAGCCCGCGAGGCTCCTACGAGCAGTACTTC

abundance: NA
d_gene: TRBD2
j_gene: TRBJ2-2
v_gene: TRBV6-2/TRBV6-3
CDR3aa: CASSYSTGGTFPNTGELFF
CDR3nt: TGTGCCAGCAGTTACTCGACGGGGGGGACATTTCCGAACACCGGGGAGCTGTTTTTT

abundance: few
d_gene: NA
j_gene: TRBJ1-6
v_gene: TRBV10-1
CDR3aa: CASSESRDPNTSSYNSPLHF
CDR3nt: TGCGCCAGCAGTGAGTCGAGGGACCCCAACACGAGCTCCTATAATTCACCCCTCCACTTT

abundance: few
d_gene: NA
j_gene: TRBJ1-1
v_gene: TRBV30
CDR3aa: CAWNGASGGGTEAFF
CDR3nt: TGTGCCTGGAATGGGGCTTCTGGGGGTGGGACTGAAGCTTTCTTT

abundance: once
d_gene: NA
j_gene: TRBJ1-1
v_gene: TRBV19
CDR3aa: CASRTSGAEAFF
CDR3nt: TGTGCCAGTAGAACCTCGGGAGCTGAAGCTTTCTTT

abundance: NA
d_gene: TRBD2
j_gene: TRBJ2-2
v_gene: TRBV9
CDR3aa: CATSGAMGGSSTGELFF
CDR3nt: TGTGCCACCAGCGGGGCTATGGGGGGGAGCTCCACCGGGGAGCTGTTTTTT

abundance: NA
d_gene: NA
j_gene: TRBJ2-5
v_gene: TRBV6-1
CDR3aa: CASSDLSRQQETQYF
CDR3nt: TGTGCCAGCAGTGATCTTTCTAGGCAACAAGAGACCCAGTACTTC

abundance: NA
d_gene: NA
j_gene: TRBJ1-5
v_gene: TRBV5-1
CDR3aa: CASSLEQGGQPQHF
CDR3nt: TGCGCCAGCAGCTTGGAACAGGGCGGTCAGCCCCAGCATTTT